This T cell receptor (beta chain) was profiled in a study of OX40 agonist ivuxolimab in advanced cancers. Study-level background: Among those treated, three patients had partial responses, one with hepatocellular carcinoma and two with cutaneous melanoma. General study findings and limits: At 0.1 to 3.0 mg/kg, clonal expansion of CD4+ and CD8+ blood T cells had occurred by week 6.

Patients had blood sampled at baseline and again on cycle 4 day 1 and cycle 7 day 1. Data came from immunoSEQ multiplex PCR; TCRdb stores just in-frame clones and leaves some out. Of around 66,000 clones listed, roughly 90% were seen once; the top ten hold roughly a sixth. The germline gives CDR1 MNHEY, CDR2 SMNVEV (reference sequence). This CDR3 region has 17 residues. V shed 5 bases, J shed 5 bases, and the junction held 9 bases outside the gene matches. In regard to this clone: Its antigen is not known.

The sequence came from an adult with an advanced solid tumor such as melanoma, head and neck, liver or kidney cancer. The rearrangement uses TRBV27 and TRBJ2-1; 13 positions match TRBD2. Sample: CD4+ or CD8+ T cells sorted from blood, taken in a trial of the OX40 agonist ivuxolimab. CDR3: CASSAIPGTSGDNEQFF. The DNA of the CDR3 is TGTGCCAGCAGTGCAATTCCCGGGACTAGCGGGGACAATGAGCAGTTCTTC.